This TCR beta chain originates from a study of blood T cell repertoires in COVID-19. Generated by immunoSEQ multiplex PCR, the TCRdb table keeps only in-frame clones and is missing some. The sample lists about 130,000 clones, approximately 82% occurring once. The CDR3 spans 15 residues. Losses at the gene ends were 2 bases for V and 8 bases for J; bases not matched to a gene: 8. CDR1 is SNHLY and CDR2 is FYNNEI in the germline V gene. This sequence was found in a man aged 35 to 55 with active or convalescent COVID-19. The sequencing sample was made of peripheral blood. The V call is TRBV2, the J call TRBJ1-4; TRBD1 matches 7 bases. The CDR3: CASSEIEGAREKLFF. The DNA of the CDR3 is TGTGCCAGCAGTGAAATCGAGGGGGCGCGGGAAAAACTGTTTTTT.